This T cell receptor (beta chain) was observed in a study of response to subunit inactivated influenza vaccine. Each CDR3 protein gets one entry after TCRdb re-called the RT-PCR reads with MiXCR. The table records roughly 540,000 distinct CDR3 sequences, 20% to 25% of them present only once. Per germline, CDR1 LGHNA and CDR2 YSLEER. CDR3 length: 14 amino acids. V lost 0 bases, J lost 7 bases, and 10 bases lay in between. These same data were also listed under a study on T cells expressing NK-cell markers. That investigation notes: Making the TCR beta cDNA relied on 5'RACE template switching with UMIs. Dominant NKG2C+ clonotypes in about 6 donors made up about 1.0-8% of CD8+ T cells.

The chain is built from TRBV4-3 and TRBJ2-4; D is ambiguous. The material sequenced was CD4+ T cells sorted from PBMCs, taken 11 to 12 days after vaccination. The clonotype was recovered from a man aged 50 to 59 who received an inactivated influenza vaccine. The CDR3: CASSQEGSTNIQYF. As DNA, the CDR3 is TGCGCCAGCAGCCAAGAGGGGTCTACGAACATTCAGTACTTC.